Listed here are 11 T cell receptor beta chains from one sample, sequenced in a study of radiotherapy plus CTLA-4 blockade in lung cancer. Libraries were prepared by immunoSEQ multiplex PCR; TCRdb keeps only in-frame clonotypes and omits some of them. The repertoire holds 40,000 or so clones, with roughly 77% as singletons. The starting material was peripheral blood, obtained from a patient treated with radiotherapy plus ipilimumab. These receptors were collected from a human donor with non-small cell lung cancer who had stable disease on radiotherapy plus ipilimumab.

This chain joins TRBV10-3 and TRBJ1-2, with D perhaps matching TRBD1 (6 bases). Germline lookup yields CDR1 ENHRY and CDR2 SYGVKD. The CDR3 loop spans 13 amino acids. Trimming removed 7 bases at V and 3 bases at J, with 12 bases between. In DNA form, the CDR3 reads TGTGCCATCAATACAGGGAGGGACTATGGCTACACCTTC. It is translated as CAINTGRDYGYTF.

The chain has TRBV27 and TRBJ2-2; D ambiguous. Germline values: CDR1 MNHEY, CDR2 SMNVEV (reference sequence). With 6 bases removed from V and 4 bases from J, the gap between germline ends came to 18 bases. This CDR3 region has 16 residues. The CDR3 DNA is TGTGCCAGCAGCGCGTGGGCAGGCCAACCCACCGGGGAGCTGTTTTTT. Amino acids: CASSAWAGQPTGELFF.

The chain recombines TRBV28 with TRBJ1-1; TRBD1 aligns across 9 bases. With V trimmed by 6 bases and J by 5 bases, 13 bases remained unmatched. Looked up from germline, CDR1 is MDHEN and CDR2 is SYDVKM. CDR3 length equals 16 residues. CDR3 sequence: CASRLERGQGETEAFF. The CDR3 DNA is TGTGCCAGCAGATTAGAAAGGGGACAGGGAGAGACTGAAGCTTTCTTT.

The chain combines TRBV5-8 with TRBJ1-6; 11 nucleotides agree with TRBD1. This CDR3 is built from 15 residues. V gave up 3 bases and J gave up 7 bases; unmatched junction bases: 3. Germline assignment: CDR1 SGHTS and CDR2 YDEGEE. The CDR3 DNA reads TGTGCCAGCAGCTGGGGACAGGGGGTAAATTCACCCCTCCACTTT. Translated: CASSWGQGVNSPLHF.

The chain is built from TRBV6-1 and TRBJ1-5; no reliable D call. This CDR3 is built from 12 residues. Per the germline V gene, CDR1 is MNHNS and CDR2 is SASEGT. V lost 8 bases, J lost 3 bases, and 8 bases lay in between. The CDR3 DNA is TGTGCCAGCCTCGCCTCCAATCAGCCCCAGCATTTT. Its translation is CASLASNQPQHF.

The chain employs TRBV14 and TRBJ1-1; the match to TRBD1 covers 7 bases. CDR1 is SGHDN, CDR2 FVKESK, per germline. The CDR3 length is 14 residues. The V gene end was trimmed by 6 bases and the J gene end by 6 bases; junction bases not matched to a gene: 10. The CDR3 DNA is TGTGCCAGCAGACTAGCCACAGGGGCGGCTGAAGCTTTCTTT. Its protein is CASRLATGAAEAFF. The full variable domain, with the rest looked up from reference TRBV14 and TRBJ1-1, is EAGVTQFPSHSVIEKGQTVTLRCDPISGHDNLYWYRRVMGKEIKFLLHFVKESKQDESGMPNNRFLAERTGGTYSTLKVQPAELEDSGVYFCASRLATGAAEAFFGQGTRLTVV.

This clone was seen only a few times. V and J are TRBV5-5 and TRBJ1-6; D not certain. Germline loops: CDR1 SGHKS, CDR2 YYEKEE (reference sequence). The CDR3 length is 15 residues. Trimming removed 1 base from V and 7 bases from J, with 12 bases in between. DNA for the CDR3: TGTGCCAGCAGCTTGTCGGCGGCTGTGAATTCACCCCTCCACTTT. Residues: CASSLSAAVNSPLHF. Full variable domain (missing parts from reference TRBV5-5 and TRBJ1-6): DAGVTQSPTHLIKTRGQQVTLRCSPISGHKSVSWYQQVLGQGPQFIFQYYEKEERGRGNFPDRFSARQFPNYSSELNVNALLLGDSALYLCASSLSAAVNSPLHFGNGTRLTVT.

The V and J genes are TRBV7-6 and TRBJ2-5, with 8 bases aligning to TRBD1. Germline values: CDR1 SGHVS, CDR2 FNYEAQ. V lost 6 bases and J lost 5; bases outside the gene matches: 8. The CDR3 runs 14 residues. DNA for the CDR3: TGTGCCAGCAGAGCCTCAGGGGGCTTCGAGACCCAGTACTTC. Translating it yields CASRASGGFETQYF.

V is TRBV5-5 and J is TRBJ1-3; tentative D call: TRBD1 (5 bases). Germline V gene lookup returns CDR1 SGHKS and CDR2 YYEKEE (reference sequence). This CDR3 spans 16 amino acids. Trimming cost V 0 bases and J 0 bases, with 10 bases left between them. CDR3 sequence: CASSLAGAFSGNTIYF. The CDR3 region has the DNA TGTGCCAGCAGCTTGGCTGGGGCCTTCTCTGGAAACACCATATATTTT.

This CDR3 reads CASSDQQGSSGNTIYF. The CDR3 nucleotides read TGTGCCAGCAGCGACCAACAGGGGTCCTCTGGAAACACCATATATTTT. V is TRBV21-1 and J is TRBJ1-3; the D call in the table, TRBD1, was not verified against the DNA. TRBV21-1 is annotated as a pseudogene. The CDR3 spans 16 residues.

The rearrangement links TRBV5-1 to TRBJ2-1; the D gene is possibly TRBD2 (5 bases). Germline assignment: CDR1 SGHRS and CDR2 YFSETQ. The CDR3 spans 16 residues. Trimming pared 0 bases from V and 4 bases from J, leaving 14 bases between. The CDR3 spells CASSLGSSGKYNEQFF. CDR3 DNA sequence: TGCGCCAGCAGCTTGGGCTCGTCGGGGAAGTACAATGAGCAGTTCTTC.